The sequence of this TCR beta chain was determined in a study of T cell changes during pregnancy in multiple sclerosis. The method was immunoSEQ multiplex PCR; TCRdb's version includes in-frame clones alone and lacks a portion of them. Of about 110,000 clones listed, 85% to 95% were seen once; the top ten hold less than 2%. This CDR3 has 14 residues. V lost 7 bases and J 1 base, leaving 13 bases between the germline ends. Germline assignment: CDR1 SNHLY and CDR2 FYNNEI. The chain joins TRBV2 to TRBJ1-2; TRBD1 might be the D (5 bases). The TCR comes from a female donor with multiple sclerosis, enrolled in a pregnancy study. The starting material was peripheral blood, obtained after pregnancy. In DNA form, the CDR3 reads TGTGCCAGCACGGGGGAAAGTTTTAACTATGGCTACACCTTC. Translated: CASTGESFNYGYTF. Filled out from reference TRBV2 and TRBJ1-2, the complete variable domain reads EPEVTQTPSHQVTQMGQEVILRCVPISNHLYFYWYRQILGQKVEFLVSFYNNEISEKSEIFDDQFSVERPDGSNFTLKIRSTKLEDSAMYFCASTGESFNYGYTFGSGTRLTVV.